Given below is one T cell receptor (beta chain) in context. Clones were sequenced by immunoSEQ multiplex PCR, and TCRdb holds only the in-frame ones, with some missing. Among about 200,000 clones listed, approximately 87% were seen once. The donors were members of the validation cohort, which comprised 120 subjects and was separate from the first cohort of 670 or so subjects. Germline CDR1 reads GTSNPN; CDR2 reads SVGIG (reference sequence). This CDR3 is 13 amino acids long. Between the trimmed V and J ends, which lost 1 base and 5 bases, there was a span of 11 bases. This specimen comes from a study of cytomegalovirus exposure and HLA in healthy donors. In the study overall: Per a later analysis, the roughly 700 first-cohort and over 90 validation repertoires shared one platform.

The receptor's source is a woman in her late teens or twenties in good health and CMV-seronegative. Specimen: PBMCs. The chain combines TRBV30 with TRBJ1-2; D gene uncertain. CDR3 amino acids: CAWSGQITYGYTF. As DNA, the CDR3 is TGTGCCTGGAGTGGGCAGATCACTTATGGCTACACCTTC.